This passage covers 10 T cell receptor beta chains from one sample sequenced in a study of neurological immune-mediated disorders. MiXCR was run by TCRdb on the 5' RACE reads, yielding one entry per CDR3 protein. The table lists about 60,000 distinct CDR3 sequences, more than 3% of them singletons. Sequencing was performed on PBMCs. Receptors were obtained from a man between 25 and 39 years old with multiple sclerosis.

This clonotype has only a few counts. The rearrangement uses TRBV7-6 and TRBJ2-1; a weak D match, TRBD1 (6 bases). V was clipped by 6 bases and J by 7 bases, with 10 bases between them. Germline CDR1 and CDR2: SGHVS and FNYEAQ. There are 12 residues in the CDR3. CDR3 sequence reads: CASRATGNEQFF. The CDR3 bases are TGTGCCAGCAGGGCAACAGGGAATGAGCAGTTCTTC.

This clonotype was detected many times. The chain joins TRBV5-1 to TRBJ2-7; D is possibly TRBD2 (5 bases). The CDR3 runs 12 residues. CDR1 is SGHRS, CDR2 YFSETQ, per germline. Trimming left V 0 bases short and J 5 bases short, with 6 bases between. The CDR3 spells CASSLEGDEQYF. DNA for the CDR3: TGCGCCAGCAGCTTGGAGGGAGACGAGCAGTACTTC.

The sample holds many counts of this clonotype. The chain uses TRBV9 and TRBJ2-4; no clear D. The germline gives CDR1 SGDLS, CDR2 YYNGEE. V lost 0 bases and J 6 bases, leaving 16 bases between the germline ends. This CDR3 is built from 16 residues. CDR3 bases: TGTGCCAGCAGCGTAGAATCAGGTGGCGTCGGAAACATTCAGTACTTC. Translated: CASSVESGGVGNIQYF.

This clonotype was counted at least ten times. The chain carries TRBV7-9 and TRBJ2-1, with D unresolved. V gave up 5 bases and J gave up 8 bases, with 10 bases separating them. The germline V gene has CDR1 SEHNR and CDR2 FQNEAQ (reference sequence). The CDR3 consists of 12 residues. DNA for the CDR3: TGTGCCAGCAGCAATAGCCTGGATGAGCAGTTCTTC. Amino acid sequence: CASSNSLDEQFF.

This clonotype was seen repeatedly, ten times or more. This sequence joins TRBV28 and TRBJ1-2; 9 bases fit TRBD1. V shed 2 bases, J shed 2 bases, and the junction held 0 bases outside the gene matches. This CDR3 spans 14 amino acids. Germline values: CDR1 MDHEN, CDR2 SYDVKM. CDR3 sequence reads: CASSLGQGNYGYTF. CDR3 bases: TGTGCCAGCAGTTTAGGACAGGGGAACTATGGCTACACCTTC.

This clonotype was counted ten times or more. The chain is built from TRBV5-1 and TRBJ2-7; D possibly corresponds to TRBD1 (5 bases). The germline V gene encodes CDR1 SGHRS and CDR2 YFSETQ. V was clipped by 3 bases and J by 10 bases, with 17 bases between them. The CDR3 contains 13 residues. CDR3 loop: CASSSINGQSQYF. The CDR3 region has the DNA TGCGCCAGCAGCTCGATAAATGGACAATCCCAGTACTTC. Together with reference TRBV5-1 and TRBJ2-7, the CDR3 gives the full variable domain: KAGVTQTPRYLIKTRGQQVTLSCSPISGHRSVSWYQQTPGQGLQFLFEYFSETQRNKGNFPGRFSGRQFSNSRSEMNVSTLELGDSALYLCASSSINGQSQYFGPGTRLTVT.

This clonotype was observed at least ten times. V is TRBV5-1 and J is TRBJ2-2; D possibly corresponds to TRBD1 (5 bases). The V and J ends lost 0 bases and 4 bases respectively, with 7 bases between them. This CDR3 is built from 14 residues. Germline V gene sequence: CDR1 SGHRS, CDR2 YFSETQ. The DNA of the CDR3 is TGCGCCAGCAGCTTGGTGCAGGGCACCGGGGAGCTGTTTTTT. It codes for CASSLVQGTGELFF.

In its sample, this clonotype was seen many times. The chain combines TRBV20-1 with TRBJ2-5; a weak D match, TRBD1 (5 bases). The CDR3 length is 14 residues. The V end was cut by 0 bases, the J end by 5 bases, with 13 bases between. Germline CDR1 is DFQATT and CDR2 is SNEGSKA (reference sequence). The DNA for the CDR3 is TGCAGTGCTAGAGATGGTCAAGGGGCCGAGACCCAGTACTTC. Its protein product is CSARDGQGAETQYF.

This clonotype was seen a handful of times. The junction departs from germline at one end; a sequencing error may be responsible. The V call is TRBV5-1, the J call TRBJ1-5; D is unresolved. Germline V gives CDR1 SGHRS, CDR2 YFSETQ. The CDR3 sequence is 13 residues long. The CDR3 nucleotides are TGCGCCAGCAGCACCGACGGCAATCAGCCCCAGAATTTT. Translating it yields CASSTDGNQPQNF.

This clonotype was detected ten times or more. The CDR3 spells CASSSEGTAGTSGTYEQYF. The CDR3 region has the DNA TGCGCCAGCAGCTCGGAGGGGACGGCCGGGACTAGCGGGACCTACGAGCAGTACTTC. The chain is built from TRBV5-1 and TRBJ2-7, with TRBD2 identical over 13 bases. The junction had 14 bases not matched to a gene; V was cut back by 3 bases and J by 2 bases. Germline V gene sequence: CDR1 SGHRS, CDR2 YFSETQ. The CDR3 runs to 19 residues.